Presented here are 22 T cell receptor beta chains from one specimen sequenced in a study of T cells expressing NK-cell markers. No DNA is given; TCRdb re-called the 5' RACE reads and lists each CDR3 protein once. The table lists roughly 390,000 distinct CDR3 sequences. Specimen: blood T cells: a sorted CD56 or NKG2C T cell subset, CD4+ or CD8+ T cells, or bulk PBMC T cells (not recorded which). Source of these receptors: a woman aged 45-59 years in good health.

The V and J genes are TRBV10-3 and TRBJ1-1; the TRBD1 assignment by TCRdb is unverifiable without DNA. This CDR3 spans 11 amino acids. Germline-derived CDR1 and CDR2 are ENHRY and SYGVKD. The CDR3 sequence: CAISGTGEAFF.

The chain has TRBV2 and TRBJ2-5; without DNA, the TCRdb call of TRBD1 cannot be checked. CDR1 is SNHLY, CDR2 FYNNEI, per germline. This CDR3 is 15 amino acids long. This CDR3 reads CASSPDRGMGETQYF.

The chain links TRBV29-1 to TRBJ2-1. CDR3 length: 11 amino acids. CDR1 and CDR2 (germline): SQVTM, ANQGSEA. The CDR3 sequence is CSAPLYNEQFF.

The chain carries TRBV7-9 and TRBJ2-5; TCRdb lists TRBD1, though no DNA is available to test this call. Looked up from germline, CDR1 is SEHNR and CDR2 is FQNEAQ (reference sequence). The CDR3 is 13 amino acids. The CDR3: CASSRDRQETQYF.

This chain connects TRBV9 to TRBJ2-5; there is no DNA to check the TCRdb D call of TRBD2. Germline V CDR1 and CDR2: SGDLS, YYNGEE. The CDR3 covers 15 residues. CDR3 loop: CASSGSGRAGETQYF. Based on the CDR3 plus reference TRBV9 and TRBJ2-5, the full variable domain is DSGVTQTPKHLITATGQRVTLRCSPRSGDLSVYWYQQSLDQGLQFLIQYYNGEERAKGNILERFSAQQFPDLHSELNLSSLELGDSALYFCASSGSGRAGETQYFGPGTRLLVL.

The V gene is TRBV5-6, the J gene TRBJ1-4. The CDR3 extends over 15 amino acids. Per germline, CDR1 SGHDT and CDR2 YYEEEE. CDR3 sequence reads: CASSFNRLINEKLFF.

The gene calls are TRBV12-3 or TRBV12-4 and TRBJ2-1; TCRdb selects TRBD2, and the lack of DNA leaves this call unchecked. The CDR3 extends over 17 amino acids. The CDR3: CASSFRLAGESYNEQFF.

This chain uses TRBV6-6 with TRBJ1-6. The CDR3 is 18 residues long. Germline CDR1 MNHNY, CDR2 SVGAGI (reference sequence). CDR3: CASSYSFLPTGDNSPLHF.

The chain is built from TRBV12-3 or TRBV12-4 and TRBJ2-4; TCRdb designates TRBD1, a call that cannot be tested without DNA. The CDR3 is 16 amino acids. Here the CDR3 reads CASSNPRAGAKNIQYF.

The gene calls are TRBV7-9 and TRBJ2-1. The germline V gene encodes CDR1 SEHNR and CDR2 FQNEAQ (reference sequence). The CDR3 runs to 14 residues. CDR3 sequence reads: CASTLPPSYNEQFF.

The V and J genes are TRBV20-1 and TRBJ2-6; TCRdb selects TRBD1, and the lack of DNA leaves this call unchecked. The CDR3 totals 13 residues. Per the germline V gene, CDR1 is DFQATT and CDR2 is SNEGSKA (reference sequence). CDR3 loop: CSASPGGANVLTF.

The chain links TRBV6-2 or TRBV6-3 to TRBJ2-1; TCRdb names TRBD2, which stays unverified in the absence of DNA. This CDR3 comprises 13 residues. The V gene's germline CDR1 is MNHEY and CDR2 SVGEGT. The CDR3 reads CASTSGRWNEQFF.

The gene calls are TRBV7-8 and TRBJ1-6; absent DNA, TCRdb's TRBD1 call cannot be checked. The CDR3 loop spans 17 amino acids. From germline, CDR1 is SGHVS and CDR2 FQNEAQ. CDR3 amino acids: CASRFTGGTSYNSPLHF.

V gene TRBV4-1 combines with J gene TRBJ2-6; without DNA, the TCRdb call of TRBD2 cannot be checked. In germline, CDR1 is MGHRA, CDR2 YSYEKL. This CDR3 comprises 18 residues. The CDR3 reads CASSQANRAGTGANVLTF.

V usage is TRBV7-9 and J usage is TRBJ2-3; TCRdb lists TRBD1, though no DNA is available to test this call. The CDR3 sequence is 15 residues long. Germline V gene lookup returns CDR1 SEHNR and CDR2 FQNEAQ (reference sequence). This CDR3 reads CASSLLLRPGDTQYF.

V usage is TRBV28 and J usage is TRBJ2-1; absent DNA, TCRdb's TRBD2 call cannot be checked. The CDR3 is 16 residues long. The germline V gene has CDR1 MDHEN and CDR2 SYDVKM. CDR3 loop: CASSDTSGSSYNEQFF.

This sequence joins TRBV12-3 or TRBV12-4 and TRBJ2-3; TCRdb lists TRBD1, though no DNA is available to test this call. The CDR3 runs 16 residues. CDR3 sequence reads: CASSRRDLYTQNTQYF.

The CDR3 spells CAIKPDKVGELFF. The chain joins TRBV10-3 to TRBJ2-2; with no DNA, the TCRdb D assignment of TRBD1 cannot be verified. The CDR3 is 13 residues long. The germline V gene has CDR1 ENHRY and CDR2 SYGVKD.

The chain has TRBV24-1 and TRBJ2-3; the D call of TRBD1 rests on TCRdb alone, since no DNA is present to check it. The V gene's germline CDR1 is KGHDR and CDR2 SFDVKD. The CDR3 is 15 amino acids. The CDR3 sequence is CATSEGQLHTDTQYF.

The chain combines TRBV20-1 with TRBJ1-6; TCRdb returns TRBD1, unconfirmable since there is no DNA. The CDR3 runs to 13 residues. Germline loops: CDR1 DFQATT, CDR2 SNEGSKA (reference sequence). This chain's CDR3 is CSASPGWSSPLHF.

The gene calls are TRBV12-3 or TRBV12-4 and TRBJ2-3; TCRdb indicates TRBD2, and absent DNA this call remains unverified. The CDR3 is 12 amino acids. This CDR3 reads CASTGGEDTQYF.

The chain joins TRBV14 to TRBJ1-2. There are 14 residues in the CDR3. Per germline, CDR1 SGHDN and CDR2 FVKESK. CDR3 sequence: CASSQDSGLYGYTF.